This T cell receptor beta chain was captured by sequencing in a study of identifying expanded T cells in peripheral blood. Study-level points and caveats: About 1.2 clones differed between technical replicates, versus around 15 and 19 over time. Variance in clone template counts between approximately 2-week samples significantly increased with total template count across all healthy donors.

About this clone: What it binds is unknown.

This CDR3 has 15 residues. The germline V gene has CDR1 LNHDA and CDR2 SQIVND (reference sequence). V was clipped by 10 bases and J by 8 bases, with 24 bases between them. TCRdb's table, derived via immunoSEQ multiplex PCR, lists solely in-frame clones and lacks some. The table has roughly 96,000 clones, 88% seen once. Healthy donors had no documented immune events, such as infections, while sampled. V and J are TRBV19 and TRBJ2-1; tentatively, D is TRBD1 (6 bases). This TCR was recovered from a person aged 18-69 years in good health. The sample was blood. This CDR3 is CAIKRSGASSDEQFF. CDR3 sequence (DNA): TGTGCCATTAAAAGATCAGGGGCGTCGTCCGATGAGCAGTTCTTC.